The 12 T cell receptor beta chains given below trace back to one sample, sequenced in a study of cytotoxic CD8 clonotypes in ibrutinib-treated CLL. Clones were sequenced by immunoSEQ multiplex PCR, and TCRdb holds only the in-frame ones, with some missing. The sample includes 20,000 to 25,000 clones, 65% to 80% of them seen just once. The sequencing used PBMCs, collected after 12 months of ibrutinib treatment. All receptors come from a human donor with chronic lymphocytic leukemia.

This clone was observed a handful of times. The V call is TRBV7-6, the J call TRBJ1-5, with a possible D match to TRBD1 (5 bases). The CDR3 totals 16 residues. The V gene's germline CDR1 is SGHVS and CDR2 FNYEAQ. The V end lost 5 bases, the J end lost 2 bases, and 16 bases lay between the germline ends. CDR3 region: CASSLGGDTRNQPQHF. For the CDR3, the DNA is TGTGCCAGCAGCCTCGGGGGGGATACTCGCAATCAGCCCCAGCATTTT.

The genes are TRBV5-1 and TRBJ1-5, with no clear D. Per germline, CDR1 SGHRS and CDR2 YFSETQ. V lost 0 bases and J 4 bases, leaving 14 bases between the germline ends. The CDR3 extends over 16 amino acids. This CDR3 is CASSLGLGRPNQPQHF. The CDR3 DNA is TGCGCCAGCAGCTTGGGATTAGGACGGCCTAATCAGCCCCAGCATTTT.

This clone came up a few times. The chain couples TRBV27 to TRBJ2-7; 10 bases fit TRBD1. Per germline, CDR1 MNHEY and CDR2 SMNVEV (reference sequence). V trimming: 2 bases; J trimming: 3 bases; junction bases outside the gene matches: 7. The CDR3 is 16 residues long. In nucleotides, the CDR3 is TGTGCCAGCAGTTTAACGGGACAGGGGCGATACTACGAGCAGTACTTC. This gives the protein CASSLTGQGRYYEQYF.

The V call is TRBV5-6, the J call TRBJ2-1, with D perhaps matching TRBD1 (7 bases). Trimming removed 6 bases from V and 3 bases from J, with 16 bases in between. CDR1 is SGHDT, CDR2 YYEEEE, per germline. The CDR3 totals 15 residues. The CDR3 region is CASTYRGLLYNEQFF. The CDR3 DNA reads TGTGCCAGCACTTACAGGGGACTCCTCTACAATGAGCAGTTCTTC.

V is TRBV28 and J is TRBJ1-2, with a tentative D call TRBD1 (6 bases). Trimming removed 5 bases at V and 5 bases at J, with 15 bases between. This CDR3 is 14 amino acids long. Germline CDR1 is MDHEN and CDR2 is SYDVKM. Here the CDR3 reads CASSLQGSLYGYTF. The CDR3 region has the DNA TGTGCCAGCAGTCTACAGGGCTCCCTGTATGGCTACACCTTC.

The chain is built from TRBV21-1 and TRBJ2-7. TRBV21-1 constitutes a pseudogene. The length of the CDR3 is 13 residues. CDR3: CASSKVGPGEQYF. The CDR3 DNA is TGTGCCAGCAGCAAAGTGGGGCCGGGGGAGCAGTACTTC.

The chain uses TRBV23-1 and TRBJ1-5; D unresolved. TRBV23-1 is assigned to the ORF class and has an uncertain function. With 10 bases removed from V and 0 bases from J, the gap between germline ends came to 25 bases. The CDR3 consists of 18 residues. CDR3 nucleotide sequence: TGCGCCAAACCTCGTTGGACGCTGGCAGCTAATAGCAATCAGCCCCAGCATTTT. Translating gives CAKPRWTLAANSNQPQHF.

The V gene is TRBV5-4, the J gene TRBJ2-7; possibly TRBD1 for D (6 bases). This CDR3 comprises 15 residues. The ends were cut back, 1 base at V and 5 bases at J, with 16 bases in the middle. Germline-derived CDR1 and CDR2 are SGHNT and YYREEE (reference sequence). The CDR3 loop is CASSLRQGMNHEQYF. In DNA form, the CDR3 reads TGTGCCAGCAGCTTGCGTCAGGGGATGAATCACGAGCAGTACTTC.

The V call is TRBV6-5, the J call TRBJ1-6; 9 bases match TRBD1. This CDR3 is 15 amino acids long. Losses at the gene ends were 6 bases for V and 9 bases for J; bases not matched to a gene: 9. From germline, CDR1 is MNHEY and CDR2 SVGAGI. In DNA form, the CDR3 reads TGTGCCAGCAGAAAACAGGGGGCGAAGGGTTCACCCCTCCACTTT. It codes for CASRKQGAKGSPLHF.

The genes are TRBV12-2 and TRBJ2-1; the table's TRBD1 call for D was not verified on the DNA. TRBV12-2 is a pseudogene. CDR3 size: 17 residues. In nucleotides, the CDR3 is TGTGCAAGTCGCCAGGACAGGGAGGAAAGGGATTACAATGAGCAGTTCTTC. It codes for CASRQDREERDYNEQFF.

This clone occurred a few times. The chain employs TRBV20-1 and TRBJ2-1; D gene uncertain. Germline V gene sequence: CDR1 DFQATT, CDR2 SNEGSKA (reference sequence). The CDR3 spans 11 residues. V was clipped by 6 bases and J by 5 bases, with 8 bases between them. The CDR3 here is CSAEQNNEQFF. CDR3 bases: TGCAGTGCAGAACAGAACAATGAGCAGTTCTTC.

J is TRBJ2-3 and V is TRBV5-1; a possible D gene is TRBD2 (5 bases). Germline V gene lookup returns CDR1 SGHRS and CDR2 YFSETQ. The CDR3 covers 13 residues. The V end was cut by 6 bases, the J end by 5 bases, with 13 bases between. CDR3 in amino acids: CASTVRSGDTQYF. CDR3 in DNA: TGCGCCAGCACGGTGAGAAGCGGAGATACGCAGTATTTT.